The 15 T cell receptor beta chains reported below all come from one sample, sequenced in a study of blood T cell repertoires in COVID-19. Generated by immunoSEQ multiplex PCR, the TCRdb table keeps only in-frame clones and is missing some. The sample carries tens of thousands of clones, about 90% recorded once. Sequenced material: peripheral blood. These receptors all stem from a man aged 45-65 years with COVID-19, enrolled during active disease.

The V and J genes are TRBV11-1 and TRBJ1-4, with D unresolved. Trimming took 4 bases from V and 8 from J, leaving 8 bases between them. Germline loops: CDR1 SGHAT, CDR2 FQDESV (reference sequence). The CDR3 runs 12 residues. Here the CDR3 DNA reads TGTGCCAGCAGCTACAGTGGGGAAAAACTGTTTTTT. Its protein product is CASSYSGEKLFF.

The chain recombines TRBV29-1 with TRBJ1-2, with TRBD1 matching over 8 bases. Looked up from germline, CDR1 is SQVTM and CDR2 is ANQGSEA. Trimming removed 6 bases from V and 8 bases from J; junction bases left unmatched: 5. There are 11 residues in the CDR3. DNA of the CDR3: TGCAGCGTCTCGACAGGGGACGGCTACACCTTC. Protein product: CSVSTGDGYTF.

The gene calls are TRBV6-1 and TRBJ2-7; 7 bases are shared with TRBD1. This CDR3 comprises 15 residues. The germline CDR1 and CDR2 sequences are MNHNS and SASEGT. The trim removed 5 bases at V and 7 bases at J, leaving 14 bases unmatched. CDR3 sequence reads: CASSNLQGTLGEQYF. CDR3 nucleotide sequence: TGTGCCAGCAGTAACTTACAGGGGACCTTGGGTGAGCAGTACTTC.

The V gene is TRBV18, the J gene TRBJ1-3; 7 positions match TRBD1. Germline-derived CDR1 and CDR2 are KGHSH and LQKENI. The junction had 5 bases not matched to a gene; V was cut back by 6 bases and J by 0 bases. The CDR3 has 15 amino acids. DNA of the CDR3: TGTGCCAGCTCGAGGGGGCTAGACTCTGGAAACACCATATATTTT. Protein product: CASSRGLDSGNTIYF.

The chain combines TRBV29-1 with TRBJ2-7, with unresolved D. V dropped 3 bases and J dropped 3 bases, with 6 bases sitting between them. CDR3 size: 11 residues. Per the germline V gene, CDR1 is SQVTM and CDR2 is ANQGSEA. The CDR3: CSVEGSYEQYF. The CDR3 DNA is TGCAGCGTTGAGGGCAGCTACGAGCAGTACTTC.

In nucleotides, the CDR3 is TGTGCCAGCAGTCTCGGGCTAGCGGGACCCTACGAGCAGTACTTC. Residues: CASSLGLAGPYEQYF. The chain uses TRBV27 and TRBJ2-7; 9 bases line up with TRBD2. There are 15 residues in the CDR3. Losses at the gene ends were 5 bases for V and 2 bases for J; bases not matched to a gene: 7. CDR1 is MNHEY, CDR2 SMNVEV, per germline (reference sequence).

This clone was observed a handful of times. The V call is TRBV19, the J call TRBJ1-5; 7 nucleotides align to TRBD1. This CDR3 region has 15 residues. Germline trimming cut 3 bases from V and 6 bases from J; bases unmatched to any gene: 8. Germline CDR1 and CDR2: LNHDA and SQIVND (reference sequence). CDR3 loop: CASSIGGGAGQPQHF. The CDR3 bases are TGTGCCAGTAGTATTGGAGGGGGCGCAGGTCAGCCCCAGCATTTT. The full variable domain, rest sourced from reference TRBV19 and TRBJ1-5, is DGGITQSPKYLFRKEGQNVTLSCEQNLNHDAMYWYRQDPGQGLRLIYYSQIVNDFQKGDIAEGYSVSREKKESFPLTVTSAQKNPTAFYLCASSIGGGAGQPQHFGDGTRLSIL.

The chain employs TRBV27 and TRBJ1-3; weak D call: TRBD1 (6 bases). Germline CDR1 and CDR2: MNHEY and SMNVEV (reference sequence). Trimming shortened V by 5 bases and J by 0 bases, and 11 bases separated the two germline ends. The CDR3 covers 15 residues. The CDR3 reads CASSPGTSSGNTIYF. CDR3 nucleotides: TGTGCCAGCAGTCCTGGGACAAGCTCTGGAAACACCATATATTTT.

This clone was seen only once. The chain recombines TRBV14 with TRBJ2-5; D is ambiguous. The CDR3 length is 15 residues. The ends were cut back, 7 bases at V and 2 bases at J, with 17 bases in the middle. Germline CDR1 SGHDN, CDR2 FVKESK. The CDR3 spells CASTEGTAVQETQYF. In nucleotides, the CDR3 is TGTGCCAGCACGGAAGGTACAGCCGTACAAGAGACCCAGTACTTC.

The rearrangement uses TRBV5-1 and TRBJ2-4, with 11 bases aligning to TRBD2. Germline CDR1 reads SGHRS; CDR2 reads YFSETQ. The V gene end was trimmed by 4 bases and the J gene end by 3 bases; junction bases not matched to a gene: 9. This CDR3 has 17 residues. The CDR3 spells CASSTRLAGLGKNIQYF. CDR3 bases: TGCGCCAGCAGCACCCGACTAGCGGGACTTGGCAAAAACATTCAGTACTTC.

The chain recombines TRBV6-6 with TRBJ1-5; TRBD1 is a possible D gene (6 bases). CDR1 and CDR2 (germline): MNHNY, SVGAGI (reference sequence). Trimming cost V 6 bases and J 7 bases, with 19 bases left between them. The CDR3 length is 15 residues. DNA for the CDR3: TGTGCCAGCAGCAGAGACAGGTTAGTCGGACAGCCCCAGCATTTT. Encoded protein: CASSRDRLVGQPQHF.

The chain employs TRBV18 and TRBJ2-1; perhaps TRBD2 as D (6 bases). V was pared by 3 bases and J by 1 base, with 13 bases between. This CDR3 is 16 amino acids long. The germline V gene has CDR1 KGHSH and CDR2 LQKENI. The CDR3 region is CASSPKLAVSYNEQFF. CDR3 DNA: TGTGCCAGCTCACCGAAACTAGCTGTATCCTACAATGAGCAGTTCTTC.

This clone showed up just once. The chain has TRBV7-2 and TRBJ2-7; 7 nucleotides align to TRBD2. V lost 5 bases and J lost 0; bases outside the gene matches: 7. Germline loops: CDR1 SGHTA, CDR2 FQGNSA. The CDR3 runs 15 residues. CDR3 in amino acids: CASSRSGTYSYEQYF. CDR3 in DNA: TGTGCCAGCAGCCGGAGCGGGACCTACTCCTACGAGCAGTACTTC.

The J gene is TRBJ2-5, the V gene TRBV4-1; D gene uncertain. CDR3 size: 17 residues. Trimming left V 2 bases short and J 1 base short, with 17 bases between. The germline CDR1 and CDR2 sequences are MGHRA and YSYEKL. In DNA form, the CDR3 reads TGCGCCAGCAGCCAATCCCCGAGTTCCGTAATCCAAGAGACCCAGTACTTC. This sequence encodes CASSQSPSSVIQETQYF.

The CDR3 DNA is TGCGCCAGCAGCCGGGGACAGGGCTCCTACAATGAGCAGTTCTTC. Protein sequence: CASSRGQGSYNEQFF. The chain couples TRBV5-1 to TRBJ2-1; 9 bases are shared with TRBD1. Germline values: CDR1 SGHRS, CDR2 YFSETQ. The V segment lost 4 bases and the J segment 0 bases; nucleotides outside the gene matches: 2. The CDR3 contains 15 residues.